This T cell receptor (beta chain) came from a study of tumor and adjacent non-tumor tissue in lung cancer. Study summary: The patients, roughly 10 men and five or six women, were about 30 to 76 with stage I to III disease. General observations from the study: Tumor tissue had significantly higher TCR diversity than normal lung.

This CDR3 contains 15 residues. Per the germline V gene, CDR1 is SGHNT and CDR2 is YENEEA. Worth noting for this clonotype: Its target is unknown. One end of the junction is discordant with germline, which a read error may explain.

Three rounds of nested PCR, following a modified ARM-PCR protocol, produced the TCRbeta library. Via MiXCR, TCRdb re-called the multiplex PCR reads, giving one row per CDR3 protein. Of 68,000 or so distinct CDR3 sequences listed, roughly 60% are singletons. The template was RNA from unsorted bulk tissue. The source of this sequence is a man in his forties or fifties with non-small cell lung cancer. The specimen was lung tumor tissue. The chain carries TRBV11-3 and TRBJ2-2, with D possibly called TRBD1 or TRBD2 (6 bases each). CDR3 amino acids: CASSFVSGAHGELFF. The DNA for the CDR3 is TGTGCCAGTAGCTTCGTATCGGGGGCCCACGGGGAGCTGTTTTTT.